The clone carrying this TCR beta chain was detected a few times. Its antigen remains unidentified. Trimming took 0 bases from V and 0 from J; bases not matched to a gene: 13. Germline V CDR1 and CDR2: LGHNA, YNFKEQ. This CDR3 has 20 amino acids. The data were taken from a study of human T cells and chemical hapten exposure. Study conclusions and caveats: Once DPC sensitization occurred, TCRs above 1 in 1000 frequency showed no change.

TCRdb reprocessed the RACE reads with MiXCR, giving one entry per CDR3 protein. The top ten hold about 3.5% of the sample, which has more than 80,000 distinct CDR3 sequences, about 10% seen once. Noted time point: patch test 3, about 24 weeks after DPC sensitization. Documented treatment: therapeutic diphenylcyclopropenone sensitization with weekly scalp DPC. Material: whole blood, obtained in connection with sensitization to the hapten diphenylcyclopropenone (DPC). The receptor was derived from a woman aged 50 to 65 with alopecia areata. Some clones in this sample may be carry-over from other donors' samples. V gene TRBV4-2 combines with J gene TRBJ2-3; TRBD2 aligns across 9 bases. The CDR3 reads CASSQEWSSGSSGSTDTQYF. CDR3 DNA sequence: TGTGCCAGCAGCCAAGAGTGGAGTAGCGGGAGTAGCGGAAGCACAGATACGCAGTATTTT.